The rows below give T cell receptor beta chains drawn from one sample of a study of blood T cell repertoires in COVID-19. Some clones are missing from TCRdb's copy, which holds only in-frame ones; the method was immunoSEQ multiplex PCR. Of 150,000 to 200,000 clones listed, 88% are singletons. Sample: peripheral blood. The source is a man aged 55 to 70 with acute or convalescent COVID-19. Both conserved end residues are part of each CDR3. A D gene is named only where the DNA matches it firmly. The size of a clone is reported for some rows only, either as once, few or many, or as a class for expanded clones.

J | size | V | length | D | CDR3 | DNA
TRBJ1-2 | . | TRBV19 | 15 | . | CASSNTGDPNYGYTF | TGTGCCAGTAGTAACACAGGTGATCCTAACTATGGCTACACCTTC
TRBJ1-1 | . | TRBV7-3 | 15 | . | CASSRDTTSHTEAFF | TGTGCCAGCAGCCGGGACACGACTTCGCACACTGAAGCTTTCTTT
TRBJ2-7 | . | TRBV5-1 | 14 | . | CASSLAGLAYEQYF | TGCGCCAGCAGCTTGGCCGGCCTAGCCTACGAGCAGTACTTC
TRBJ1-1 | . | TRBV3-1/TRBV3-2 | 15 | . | CASSQVPGRDTEAFF | TGTGCCAGCAGCCAAGTTCCAGGGCGAGACACTGAAGCTTTCTTT
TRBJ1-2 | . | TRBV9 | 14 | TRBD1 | CASSQGTGSYGYTF | TGTGCCAGCAGCCAAGGGACAGGTAGCTATGGCTACACCTTC
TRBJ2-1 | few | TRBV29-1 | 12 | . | CSVVPGYNEQFF | TGCAGCGTTGTACCGGGATACAATGAGCAGTTCTTC
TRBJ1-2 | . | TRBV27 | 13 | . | CASKTTGPYGYTF | TGTGCCAGCAAAACCACAGGCCCCTATGGCTACACCTTC
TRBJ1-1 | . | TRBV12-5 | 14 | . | CASGFAGGGTEAFF | TGTGCTAGTGGTTTTGCCGGGGGGGGCACTGAAGCTTTCTTT
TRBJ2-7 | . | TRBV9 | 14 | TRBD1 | CASSPSTGLSEQYF | TGTGCCAGCAGCCCCTCGACAGGGTTGAGCGAGCAGTACTTC
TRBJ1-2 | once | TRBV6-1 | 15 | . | CASSESSQANYGYTF | TGTGCCAGCAGTGAATCCTCCCAGGCGAACTATGGCTACACCTTC